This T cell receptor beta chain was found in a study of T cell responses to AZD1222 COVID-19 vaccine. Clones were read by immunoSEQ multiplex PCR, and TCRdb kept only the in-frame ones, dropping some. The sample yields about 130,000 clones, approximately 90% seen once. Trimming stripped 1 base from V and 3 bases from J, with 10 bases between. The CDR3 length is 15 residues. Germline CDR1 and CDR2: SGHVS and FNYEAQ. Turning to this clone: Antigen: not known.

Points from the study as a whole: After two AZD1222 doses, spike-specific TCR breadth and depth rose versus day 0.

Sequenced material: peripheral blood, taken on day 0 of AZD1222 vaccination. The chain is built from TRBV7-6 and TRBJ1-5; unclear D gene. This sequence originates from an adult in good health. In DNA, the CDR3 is TGTGCCAGCAGCTTAGGTGACACGCTCAATCAGCCCCAGCATTTT. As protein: CASSLGDTLNQPQHF.